These 18 T cell receptor beta chains originate from one sample sequenced in a study of early T cells in non-severe SARS-CoV-2 infection (dated by TCRdb to about 2021). Library method: 5' RACE. Sequencer: NextSeq 500. Starting from the raw public reads, TCRdb applied fastp trimming at Q25, assembled clones with MiXCR and retained in-frame beta chains. Rows are unified per CDR3 protein, each entry keeping the most common DNA and genes. The sample table records about 76,000 distinct CDR3 sequences; about 11% of these occur just once. The ten most abundant clones make up 4.7% of the sample. Sequencing was performed on whole blood. The receptors were sampled from an adult who was a healthcare worker with PCR-confirmed SARS-CoV-2 infection or an uninfected control (not recorded which).

The CDR3, as DNA: TGCGCCAGCAGCGTCCGGGACACCGGCTACACCTTC. Protein sequence: CASSVRDTGYTF. The rearrangement joins TRBV5-1 to TRBJ1-2; a possible D gene is TRBD1 (6 bases). Germline V gene sequence: CDR1 SGHRS, CDR2 YFSETQ. This CDR3 has 12 amino acids. V was shortened by 4 bases and J by 8 bases, with 12 bases between the two germline ends.

This clonotype was found many times. The V gene is TRBV10-1, the J gene TRBJ2-7; D gene ambiguous. V was cut by 0 bases and J by 0 bases, with 6 bases left in between. Germline CDR1 is WNHNN and CDR2 is SYGVQD (reference sequence). The CDR3 is made up of 14 amino acids. The chain's CDR3 is CASSESASSYEQYF. CDR3 nucleotides: TGCGCCAGCAGTGAGTCTGCTAGCTCCTACGAGCAGTACTTC.

This clonotype was seen ten or more times. This chain connects TRBV11-2 to TRBJ2-4; 11 bases fit TRBD1. This CDR3 has 15 residues. The V gene end was trimmed by 5 bases and the J gene end by 9 bases; junction bases not matched to a gene: 9. Germline-derived CDR1 and CDR2 are SGHAT and FQNNGV. The CDR3 loop is CASSHGQGARGIQYF. The CDR3 nucleotides are TGTGCCAGCAGCCACGGACAGGGGGCGCGGGGCATTCAGTACTTC.

The chain carries TRBV24-1 and TRBJ2-1, with D tentatively TRBD1 (6 bases). The CDR3 contains 15 residues. Trimming took off 9 bases at V and 1 base at J, with 15 bases between the two ends. CDR1 and CDR2 (germline): KGHDR, SFDVKD. The CDR3 nucleotides are TGTGCCACCGGCACAGGGTCTGGGTCCTACAATGAGCAGTTCTTC. This encodes CATGTGSGSYNEQFF.

In this sample, this clonotype turned up a few times. CDR3 protein: CASSYLAGGPYEQYF. The CDR3 DNA is TGTGCCAGCAGTTACCTAGCGGGGGGTCCCTACGAGCAGTACTTC. The rearrangement links TRBV12-3 or TRBV12-4 to TRBJ2-7; the match to TRBD2 covers 11 bases. The V segment lost 4 bases and the J segment 2 bases; nucleotides outside the gene matches: 4. CDR3 length: 15 amino acids.

This clonotype was observed many times. The chain uses TRBV28 and TRBJ1-1; possibly TRBD1 for D (5 bases). CDR3 length equals 15 residues. CDR1 MDHEN and CDR2 SYDVKM come from the germline V gene. V dropped 4 bases and J dropped 4 bases, with 16 bases sitting between them. Here the CDR3 DNA reads TGTGCCAGCAGTTCTACTTTAAGTGGGGGCACTGAAGCTTTCTTT. It translates to CASSSTLSGGTEAFF.

This clonotype appeared many times. The V gene is TRBV6-2 or TRBV6-3, the J gene TRBJ1-5; no clear D. Germline V lookup: CDR1 MNHEY, CDR2 SVGEGT. V was cut by 7 bases and J by 2 bases, with 12 bases left in between. This CDR3 is built from 14 residues. CDR3 nucleotide sequence: TGTGCCAGCAAATTAAGGGAAGGCAATCAGCCCCAGCATTTT. It specifies CASKLREGNQPQHF.

This chain links TRBV18 with TRBJ1-1; no definite D call. Trimming took 2 bases from V and 0 from J, leaving 4 bases between them. Germline CDR1 reads KGHSH; CDR2 reads LQKENI. The CDR3 extends over 13 amino acids. The CDR3 here is CASSPNMNTEAFF. In DNA, the CDR3 is TGTGCCAGCTCACCAAACATGAACACTGAAGCTTTCTTT.

There are many counts of this clonotype. Here the CDR3 reads CASSRGQGAGGKNIQYF. The CDR3 DNA follows: TGTGCCAGCAGCAGGGGACAGGGGGCTGGAGGCAAAAACATTCAGTACTTC. The J gene is TRBJ2-4, the V gene TRBV11-2, with 12 nucleotides matching TRBD1. Per the germline V gene, CDR1 is SGHAT and CDR2 is FQNNGV. The junction had 8 bases not matched to a gene; V was cut back by 5 bases and J by 3 bases. The CDR3 consists of 17 residues.

A few counts support this clonotype. The CDR3 is CASSRAGDTQYF. In DNA form, the CDR3 reads TGTGCCAGCAGTCGAGCAGGAGATACGCAGTATTTT. This sequence joins TRBV6-5 and TRBJ2-3; the D is unclear. Deletions cut 5 bases from V and 5 bases from J, with 8 bases between. In germline, CDR1 is MNHEY, CDR2 SVGAGI. CDR3 length: 12 amino acids.

The rearrangement uses TRBV7-2 and TRBJ1-1; 7 bases agree with TRBD1. J lost 0 bases, V lost 2 bases, and 3 bases had no gene match. Germline CDR1 SGHTA, CDR2 FQGNSA. There are 15 residues in the CDR3. The CDR3 is CASSLLDRVNTEAFF. In DNA, the CDR3 is TGTGCCAGCAGCTTATTAGACAGGGTGAACACTGAAGCTTTCTTT.

This clonotype came up a few times. V gene TRBV11-2 combines with J gene TRBJ2-1, with 8 bases matching TRBD2. CDR3 length: 15 amino acids. Germline V gene data show CDR1 as SGHAT and CDR2 as FQNNGV. Trimming took 5 bases from V and 7 from J; bases not matched to a gene: 10. CDR3 sequence: CASSIYFPGGNEQFF. The CDR3 bases are TGTGCCAGCAGCATATACTTTCCGGGGGGGAATGAGCAGTTCTTC.

A few counts support this clonotype. The V and J genes are TRBV20-1 and TRBJ2-1; D remains ambiguous. The CDR3 runs 16 residues. With 1 base removed from V and 4 bases from J, the gap between germline ends came to 17 bases. CDR1 DFQATT and CDR2 SNEGSKA come from the germline V gene (reference sequence). The CDR3 loop reads CSARVSPHYKYNEQFF. As DNA, the CDR3 is TGCAGTGCTAGAGTTTCACCGCACTATAAGTACAATGAGCAGTTCTTC.

This clonotype was recorded a few times. This chain links TRBV20-1 with TRBJ2-3, with TRBD2 matching 12 bases. This CDR3 spans 17 amino acids. Trimming cost V 3 bases and J 4 bases; bases outside gene matches: 11. CDR1 and CDR2 from the germline V gene are DFQATT and SNEGSKA (reference sequence). The CDR3 spells CSARRLAGGPGADTQYF. In DNA form, the CDR3 reads TGCAGTGCTAGGAGGCTAGCGGGGGGGCCCGGGGCAGATACGCAGTATTTT.

A few counts support this clonotype. The gene calls are TRBV29-1 and TRBJ2-1, with TRBD2 identical over 14 bases. V lost 3 bases to trimming and J lost 12 bases; unmatched junction nucleotides: 4. The CDR3 has 13 residues. CDR1 is SQVTM and CDR2 is ANQGSEA in the germline V gene. CDR3 region: CSVETSGGAAQFF. CDR3 DNA: TGCAGCGTTGAGACTAGCGGGGGGGCTGCGCAGTTCTTC.

On this clonotype itself: This clone may be a read error of a much larger clone one base away. V is TRBV30 and J is TRBJ1-2; no definite D call. CDR1 and CDR2 (germline): GTSNPN, SVGIG (reference sequence). CDR3 length: 15 residues. Trimming left V 0 bases short and J 6 bases short, with 17 bases between. CDR3: CAWSVRNWLTNGYTF. For the CDR3, the DNA is TGTGCCTGGAGTGTACGAAACTGGTTAACTAATGGCTACACCTTC.

Points on this clonotype: A much larger clone lies one base from this, so it may be a read error. This chain uses TRBV20-1 with TRBJ2-1; maybe TRBD2 (5 bases). The CDR3 is 14 residues long. Germline CDR1 and CDR2: DFQATT and SNEGSKA (reference sequence). CDR3 in DNA: TGCGGTGCTAGAGATCGGCTAGCAGACAATGAGCAGTTCTTC. Translated, it gives CGARDRLADNEQFF.

This chain links TRBV7-2 with TRBJ2-5; 10 bases match TRBD2. CDR3 length: 18 amino acids. With 1 base clipped from V and 5 bases from J, the junction kept 13 bases outside the gene matches. Germline CDR1 SGHTA, CDR2 FQGNSA. CDR3 sequence reads: CASSLGIRSGGEGETQYF. The CDR3 coding sequence is TGTGCCAGCAGCTTAGGGATTCGCAGCGGGGGGGAAGGGGAGACCCAGTACTTC.